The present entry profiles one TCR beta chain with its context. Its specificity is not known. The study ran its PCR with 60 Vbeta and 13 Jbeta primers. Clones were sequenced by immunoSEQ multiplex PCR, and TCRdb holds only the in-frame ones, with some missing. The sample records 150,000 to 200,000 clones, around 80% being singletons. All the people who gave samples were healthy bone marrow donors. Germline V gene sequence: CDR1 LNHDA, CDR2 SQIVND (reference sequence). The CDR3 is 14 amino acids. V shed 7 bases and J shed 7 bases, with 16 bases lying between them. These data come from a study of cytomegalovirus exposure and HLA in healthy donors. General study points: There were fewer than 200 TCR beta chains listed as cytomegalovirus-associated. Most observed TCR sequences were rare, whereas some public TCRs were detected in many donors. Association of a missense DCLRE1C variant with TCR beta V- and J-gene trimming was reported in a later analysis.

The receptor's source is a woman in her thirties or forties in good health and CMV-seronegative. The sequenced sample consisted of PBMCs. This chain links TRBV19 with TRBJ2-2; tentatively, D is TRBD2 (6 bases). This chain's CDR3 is CASITQVGGGELFF. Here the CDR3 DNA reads TGTGCCAGTATCACACAGGTGGGAGGCGGGGAGCTGTTTTTT.